This TCR beta chain was sequenced during a study of cytomegalovirus exposure and HLA in healthy donors. Study context: One earlier analysis, a look at approximately 180 million T cells, found 100 million to 130 million unique TCR beta sequences.

This CDR3 comprises 18 residues. Germline CDR1 reads MGHRA; CDR2 reads YSYEKL. Trimming cost V 0 bases and J 0 bases, with 12 bases left between them. In the PCR, 60 Vbeta and 13 Jbeta primers were used. The method was immunoSEQ multiplex PCR; TCRdb's version includes in-frame clones alone and lacks a portion of them. Of 120,000 or so clones in the sample, roughly four fifths are singletons; the top ten hold roughly 2%. Sequencing was carried out using PBMCs. The TCR originated in a man younger than 35 in good health and CMV-seronegative. V usage is TRBV4-1 and J usage is TRBJ2-6; the D gene is possibly TRBD1 (5 bases). The CDR3 here is CASSQDRDRVSGANVLTF. The CDR3 nucleotides read TGCGCCAGCAGCCAAGACAGGGATAGAGTCTCTGGGGCCAACGTCCTGACTTTC.